The 26 T cell receptor beta chains in this list originate from one sample, sequenced in a study of blood T cell repertoires in COVID-19. Only in-frame clones appear in the TCRdb table, and some are missing; sequencing was by immunoSEQ multiplex PCR. Of fewer than 250,000 clones listed, 83% are singletons. The sample taken for sequencing was peripheral blood. All receptors derive from a human donor in a cohort sampled during active COVID-19.

DNA for the CDR3: TGTGCCATCAGTGAGGGGGGGTTTGGCGGCTACACCTTC. The encoded protein is CAISEGGFGGYTF. This chain connects TRBV10-3 to TRBJ1-2, with D tentatively TRBD1 (5 bases). V was clipped by 2 bases and J by 8 bases, with 12 bases between them. This CDR3 comprises 13 residues. Germline CDR1 reads ENHRY; CDR2 reads SYGVKD.

The chain uses TRBV24-1 and TRBJ2-3; 7 positions agree with TRBD1. With V trimmed by 2 bases and J by 0 bases, 1 base remained unmatched. The germline CDR1 and CDR2 sequences are KGHDR and SFDVKD. This CDR3 is built from 15 residues. The CDR3 bases are TGTGCCACCAGTGATTGGACAGGAAGCACAGATACGCAGTATTTT. Translation: CATSDWTGSTDTQYF.

The chain recombines TRBV28 with TRBJ2-7; weak D call: TRBD1 (6 bases). CDR3 length: 14 residues. V was pared by 6 bases and J by 3 bases, with 15 bases between. Germline V lookup: CDR1 MDHEN, CDR2 SYDVKM. The CDR3 DNA reads as TGTGCCAGCAGATTACAGGGTTCCTACTACGAGCAGTACTTC. It translates to CASRLQGSYYEQYF.

The chain is built from TRBV7-3 and TRBJ2-1; D is uncertain. The CDR3 length is 15 residues. The V gene's germline CDR1 is SGHTA and CDR2 FQGTGA. Trimming took off 5 bases at V and 4 bases at J, with 15 bases between the two ends. CDR3 sequence: CASSPGSLSYNEQFF. DNA of the CDR3: TGTGCCAGCAGCCCAGGTTCCCTTTCGTACAATGAGCAGTTCTTC.

The rearrangement uses TRBV6-5 and TRBJ2-5, with 11 nucleotides matching TRBD1. CDR1 MNHEY and CDR2 SVGAGI come from the germline V gene. V gave up 4 bases and J gave up 4 bases; unmatched junction bases: 5. The CDR3 has 15 residues. As DNA, the CDR3 is TGTGCCAGCAGTTGGACAGGGGGCGGGAGAGAGACCCAGTACTTC. As protein: CASSWTGGGRETQYF.

The chain employs TRBV6-7 and TRBJ2-7; a weak D match, TRBD1 (5 bases). TRBV6-7 is noted as an ORF with a role that remains uncertain. V was shortened by 5 bases and J by 1 base, with 12 bases between the two germline ends. The CDR3 is 14 residues long. CDR3 residues: CASSHKSGSYEQYF. The CDR3 region has the DNA TGTGCCAGCAGTCATAAATCAGGGTCCTACGAGCAGTACTTC.

This chain joins TRBV28 and TRBJ1-5, with 8 bases identical to TRBD1. The germline V gene encodes CDR1 MDHEN and CDR2 SYDVKM. Trimming removed 4 bases from V and 3 bases from J; junction bases left unmatched: 2. The CDR3 is 14 residues long. CDR3 nucleotide sequence: TGTGCCAGCAGTTACAGGGGGGTCAATCAGCCCCAGCATTTT. Translated, it gives CASSYRGVNQPQHF.

The chain joins TRBV10-1 to TRBJ2-1; D gene unclear. The germline CDR1 and CDR2 sequences are WNHNN and SYGVQD (reference sequence). This CDR3 is 11 amino acids long. V shed 6 bases and J shed 8 bases, with 8 bases lying between them. CDR3 nucleotide sequence: TGCGCCAGCAGCCGGTTGGATGAGCAGTTCTTC. Translating it yields CASSRLDEQFF.

This clone appeared once. The V gene is TRBV28, the J gene TRBJ2-7; D gene uncertain. The germline V gene has CDR1 MDHEN and CDR2 SYDVKM. V dropped 6 bases and J dropped 2 bases, with 11 bases sitting between them. This CDR3 has 13 amino acids. This CDR3 reads CASRPGRAYEQYF. In nucleotides, the CDR3 is TGTGCCAGCAGGCCCGGCCGGGCCTACGAGCAGTACTTC.

The chain recombines TRBV5-1 with TRBJ1-1; D is uncertain. The V gene's germline CDR1 is SGHRS and CDR2 YFSETQ. V lost 5 bases and J 3 bases, leaving 17 bases between the germline ends. This CDR3 comprises 15 residues. CDR3 residues: CASRPTLGFDTEAFF. CDR3 nucleotide sequence: TGCGCCAGCAGGCCTACCCTCGGGTTTGACACTGAAGCTTTCTTT.

This sequence joins TRBV7-6 and TRBJ1-2; TRBD1 agrees at 7 bases. V was pared by 4 bases and J by 6 bases, with 8 bases of the junction left unmatched. The CDR3 extends over 14 amino acids. From germline, CDR1 is SGHVS and CDR2 FNYEAQ. The CDR3 sequence: CASSSTGSGNGYTF. CDR3 sequence (DNA): TGTGCCAGCAGCTCGACAGGGAGTGGAAATGGCTACACCTTC.

The rearrangement links TRBV28 to TRBJ2-6; 14 nucleotides line up with TRBD2. With V trimmed by 5 bases and J by 12 bases, 18 bases remained unmatched. Germline CDR1 is MDHEN and CDR2 is SYDVKM. This CDR3 region has 19 residues. CDR3 coding DNA: TGTGCCAGCAGTACGACTAGCGGGAGGGCCTTGATCTCTGTTACCGTCCTGACTTTC. Its protein product is CASSTTSGRALISVTVLTF.

This chain connects TRBV10-3 to TRBJ1-5; TRBD1 matches at 12 bases. Germline CDR1 reads ENHRY; CDR2 reads SYGVKD. V lost 0 bases to trimming and J lost 7 bases; unmatched junction nucleotides: 4. This CDR3 has 16 residues. CDR3: CAISESVGTGGQPQHF. CDR3 sequence (DNA): TGTGCCATCAGTGAGTCAGTGGGGACAGGGGGCCAGCCCCAGCATTTT.

The CDR3 region is CASSLPRNTGELFF. The CDR3 nucleotides read TGTGCCAGCAGTTTACCCAGAAACACCGGGGAGCTGTTTTTT. V usage is TRBV28 and J usage is TRBJ2-2; D not resolved. Germline loops: CDR1 MDHEN, CDR2 SYDVKM. Trimming shortened V by 2 bases and J by 2 bases, and 6 bases separated the two germline ends. CDR3 length: 14 amino acids. Supplemented by reference TRBV28 and TRBJ2-2, the full variable domain reads DVKVTQSSRYLVKRTGEKVFLECVQDMDHENMFWYRQDPGLGLRLIYFSYDVKMKEKGDIPEGYSVSREKKERFSLILESASTNQTSMYLCASSLPRNTGELFFGEGSRLTVL.

This chain connects TRBV10-1 to TRBJ2-1, with 9 bases fitting TRBD1. From germline, CDR1 is WNHNN and CDR2 SYGVQD (reference sequence). The CDR3 runs to 15 residues. The trim removed 5 bases at V and 7 bases at J, leaving 9 bases unmatched. CDR3 DNA: TGCGCCAGCAGTCGGCCCCGGGACAGGGTAAATGAGCAGTTCTTC. This codes for CASSRPRDRVNEQFF.

The chain carries TRBV14 and TRBJ1-3; D is uncertain. V lost 0 bases to trimming and J lost 1 base, with 13 bases between them. The germline V gene has CDR1 SGHDN and CDR2 FVKESK. The CDR3 is 17 residues long. This chain's CDR3 is CASSQDYGELSGNTIYF. The CDR3 DNA reads as TGTGCCAGCAGCCAAGATTACGGGGAATTGTCTGGAAACACCATATATTTT.

The V and J genes are TRBV5-1 and TRBJ2-5; 10 bases map to TRBD1. This CDR3 is 15 amino acids long. Germline CDR1 SGHRS, CDR2 YFSETQ. V was pared by 4 bases and J by 4 bases, with 7 bases of the junction left unmatched. The CDR3 is CASSLRDRGGETQYF. CDR3 DNA sequence: TGCGCCAGCAGCCTCCGGGACAGGGGAGGAGAGACCCAGTACTTC.

This clone was counted between two and nine times. This rearrangement joins TRBV7-9 to TRBJ2-1; D gene unclear. There are 13 residues in the CDR3. V lost 1 base to trimming and J lost 3 bases, with 4 bases between them. Germline V gives CDR1 SEHNR, CDR2 FQNEAQ (reference sequence). The CDR3 coding sequence is TGTGCCAGCAGCTTAGGACTCTACAATGAGCAGTTCTTC. Encoded protein: CASSLGLYNEQFF.

This chain connects TRBV9 to TRBJ2-1, with unresolved D. Between the trimmed V and J ends, which lost 0 bases and 0 bases, there was a span of 10 bases. Germline lookup yields CDR1 SGDLS and CDR2 YYNGEE. The CDR3 runs 16 residues. CDR3 DNA: TGTGCCAGCAGCGTAGAGAGCTTGAGCTCCTACAATGAGCAGTTCTTC. It specifies CASSVESLSSYNEQFF.

This CDR3 is CASSLKAQGAYEQYF. The DNA of the CDR3 is TGTGCCAGCAGTTTAAAGGCGCAGGGGGCTTACGAGCAGTACTTC. The chain links TRBV27 to TRBJ2-7; 8 bases are a match to TRBD1. Germline CDR1 is MNHEY and CDR2 is SMNVEV (reference sequence). This CDR3 spans 15 amino acids. J gave up 4 bases and V 2 bases, and 7 bases lay outside the gene matches.

V is TRBV5-5 and J is TRBJ2-1; 10 bases line up with TRBD2. The germline CDR1 and CDR2 sequences are SGHKS and YYEKEE (reference sequence). J was trimmed by 10 bases and V by 5 bases; bases with no gene match: 9. The CDR3 loop spans 14 amino acids. Here the CDR3 reads CASSYPSGRGEQFF. The CDR3, as DNA: TGTGCCAGCAGTTACCCGAGCGGGAGGGGGGAGCAGTTCTTC. The full variable domain, in which reference TRBV5-5 and TRBJ2-1 provide the parts outside the CDR3, is DAGVTQSPTHLIKTRGQQVTLRCSPISGHKSVSWYQQVLGQGPQFIFQYYEKEERGRGNFPDRFSARQFPNYSSELNVNALLLGDSALYLCASSYPSGRGEQFFGPGTRLTVL.

V usage is TRBV5-5 and J usage is TRBJ2-3, with TRBD2 identical over 10 bases. The CDR3 is 17 amino acids. Germline-derived CDR1 and CDR2 are SGHKS and YYEKEE (reference sequence). The junction had 12 bases not matched to a gene; V was cut back by 2 bases and J by 6 bases. CDR3 amino acids: CASSFQGSGGLRDTQYF. The CDR3 DNA reads TGTGCCAGCAGCTTTCAGGGTAGCGGGGGGCTCAGGGATACGCAGTATTTT.

The rearrangement uses TRBV30 and TRBJ2-2; 8 bases line up with TRBD1. Unmatched junction bases numbered 16, after V lost 8 bases and J lost 5 bases. The CDR3 consists of 16 residues. The germline CDR1 and CDR2 sequences are GTSNPN and SVGIG (reference sequence). This CDR3 is CAGLTRGRGRTGELFF. CDR3 DNA: TGTGCCGGACTTACGCGCGGCAGGGGGCGAACCGGGGAGCTGTTTTTT.

The CDR3: CASSLREGNTIYF. As DNA, the CDR3 is TGTGCCAGCAGTTTGAGGGAGGGAAACACCATATATTTT. The chain couples TRBV5-6 to TRBJ1-3; D unresolved. V was pared by 5 bases and J by 4 bases, with 10 bases between. The CDR3 contains 13 residues. Germline CDR1 reads SGHDT; CDR2 reads YYEEEE. Full variable domain (remainder filled in from reference TRBV5-6 and TRBJ1-3): DAGVTQSPTHLIKTRGQQVTLRCSPKSGHDTVSWYQQALGQGPQFIFQYYEEEERQRGNFPDRFSGHQFPNYSSELNVNALLLGDSALYLCASSLREGNTIYFGEGSWLTVV.

J is TRBJ1-2 and V is TRBV4-1; 9 bases agree with TRBD1. After removal of 7 bases from V and 5 bases from J, the junction contained 11 bases not matched to a gene. This CDR3 region has 15 residues. Looked up from germline, CDR1 is MGHRA and CDR2 is YSYEKL. The CDR3 nucleotides are TGCGCCAGCACCCTCAGACAGGGGGACAGGTATGGCTACACCTTC. It is translated as CASTLRQGDRYGYTF.

The rearrangement links TRBV7-9 to TRBJ2-3, with D unresolved. Trimming shortened V by 1 base and J by 0 bases, and 5 bases separated the two germline ends. There are 14 residues in the CDR3. The germline V gene encodes CDR1 SEHNR and CDR2 FQNEAQ (reference sequence). The CDR3 loop reads CASSLVRSTDTQYF. The CDR3 DNA reads TGTGCCAGCAGCTTAGTCAGAAGCACAGATACGCAGTATTTT.